These 30 T cell receptor delta chains were all obtained from the same sample, sequenced in a study of γδ T cells in repeated Plasmodium falciparum infection. Vgamma9/Vdelta2+ and Vdelta2-negative gammadelta T cells were flow-sorted from PBMC for bulk sequencing. TCRdb reanalysed the multiplex PCR reads via CATT. Of around 82,000 delta-chain clones listed, more than 1.4% are singletons. Source material: gamma-delta T cells from blood. The receptors stem from a pool of human donors (malaria-infected and uninfected, not separated).

Many counts were recorded for this clone. A far more abundant clone sits one base away, making this likely a read error. Other nucleotide sequences in the sample specify the same CDR3. The chain couples TRDV2 to TRDJ1, with TRDD3 matching over 7 bases. CDR3 length: 19 residues. Germline V gives CDR1 GEAIGNYY, CDR2 EKD. The CDR3, as DNA: TGTGCCTGTGACACCGTAGGGCTGGGGGCACATTCTTACACCGACAAACTCATCTTT. Translated: CACDTVGLGAHSYTDKLIF.

This clone was observed a few times. A far larger clone is just one base off, so this is likely a read error. The sample carries other DNA sequences with the same CDR3. The CDR3 loop is CACDSLLGDTGSYTDKLIF. In nucleotides, the CDR3 is TGTGCCTGTGACTCATTGCTGGGGGATACTGGTTCGTACACCGATAAACTCATCTTT. The chain combines TRDV2 with TRDJ1, with TRDD3 matching over 11 bases. Trimming at V came to 3 bases and at J to 0 bases, leaving 14 bases not matched to a gene. The CDR3 sequence is 19 residues long. Germline V gene data show CDR1 as GEAIGNYY and CDR2 as EKD.

This clone was detected many times. This sample also contains other DNA sequences that code for the same CDR3. The rearrangement links TRDV1 to TRDJ2; TRDD2 matches at 9 bases. Germline V gene lookup returns CDR1 TSWWSYY and CDR2 QGS. Trimming at V came to 3 bases and at J to 8 bases, leaving 19 bases not matched to a gene. The CDR3 is 19 residues long. This CDR3 is CALGEGLPTGYWLGAQLFF. In DNA form, the CDR3 reads TGTGCTCTTGGGGAGGGCCTTCCTACAGGTTACTGGTTGGGGGCACAACTCTTCTTT.

The sample holds a few counts of this clone. This DNA's translation differs at residue 6 from TCRdb's protein, which comes from a much larger clone; a read error is likely, and the protein shown is translated from the DNA. This chain uses TRDV3 with TRDJ1, with 7 bases that match TRDD3. V lost 2 bases and J lost 0; bases outside the gene matches: 12. Germline CDR1 is TVYSNPD and CDR2 is GDNSRS (reference sequence). The CDR3 contains 16 residues. The CDR3 reads CAFGGMPIWYTDKLIF. The DNA of the CDR3 is TGTGCCTTTGGGGGGATGCCGATCTGGTACACCGATAAACTCATCTTT.

This clone was observed a few times. The mismatch at residue 20 between this DNA's translation and the TCRdb protein of a much larger clone likely reflects a read error; the protein shown is translated from the DNA. The rearrangement links TRDV1 to TRDJ1; D is possibly TRDD2 (5 bases). Germline lookup yields CDR1 TSWWSYY and CDR2 QGS. The CDR3 is 21 amino acids. DNA of the CDR3: TGTGCTCTTGGGGAACTCAAACCTTGCCGATTGATCCTAAAGTACACCGATAAACTCACCTTT. Translating gives CALGELKPCRLILKYTDKLTF.

This clone appeared a few times. The TCRdb protein, from a much larger clone, departs from this DNA's translation at residue 10, likely by read error; the protein shown derives from the DNA. J gene calling gave no result, while the V gene is TRDV1. The CDR3 is 12 amino acids. Per the germline V gene, CDR1 is TSWWSYY and CDR2 is QGS. The CDR3 DNA sequence: TGTGCTCTTGGGGAACAACCCGATAAACCCATCTTT. This codes for CALGEQPDKPIF.

The table lists this clone with a few counts. The TCRdb record carries a much larger clone's protein, which differs from this DNA's translation at residue 15; a read error is the likely cause, and the protein listed here is the DNA translation. This chain links TRDV2 with TRDJ1; the match to TRDD3 covers 10 bases. TCRdb does not report a J gene; here it was assigned by matching the DNA to germline references. After removal of 0 bases from V and 1 base from J, the junction contained 31 bases not matched to a gene. There are 25 residues in the CDR3. Germline CDR1 GEAIGNYY, CDR2 EKD. In DNA, the CDR3 is TGTGCCTGTGACACCGTCGGTCTGGGGGGATACGCGGCGAACTGCGTATCCGAGACCACCGATAAACTCATCTTT. Encoded protein: CACDTVGLGGYAANCVSETTDKLIF.

Comment on this clone: The protein recorded in TCRdb matches a much larger clone and deviates from this DNA's translation at residue 19, suggesting a read error; the protein here is obtained by translating the DNA. The J gene is TRDJ1, the V gene TRDV1; 12 nucleotides line up with TRDD3. The J gene was not available in TCRdb and was assigned here by matching the DNA to germline segments. The CDR3 is made up of 23 amino acids. Germline V gives CDR1 TSWWSYY, CDR2 QGS. Here the CDR3 reads CALGEIPRHFVLGDTPYTNKLIF. CDR3 nucleotides: TGTGCTCTTGGGGAGATTCCTAGACATTTCGTACTGGGGGATACTCCGTACACCAATAAACTCATCTTT.

This clone has a handful of counts. TCRdb's listed protein matches a much larger clone and diverges from this DNA's translation at residue 3, likely through a read error; the protein shown comes from the DNA. The chain recombines TRDV2 with TRDJ2; 13 bases fit TRDD3. The J gene is not listed in TCRdb, so it was assigned here from a DNA match to germline. Germline V CDR1 and CDR2: GEAIGNYY, EKD. This CDR3 is 20 amino acids long. V lost 7 bases and J lost 5; bases outside the gene matches: 21. The CDR3 coding sequence is TGTGCCTGGGACCCTGTATATCCCAGTACTGGGGGATACGGCACAGCACAACTCTTCTTT. Translated, it gives CAWDPVYPSTGGYGTAQLFF.

Details on this clone: A read error likely explains this, since a far larger clone differs by one base. The chain couples TRDV1 to TRDJ1, with 8 bases that match TRDD2. The J gene, absent from TCRdb, was called here by matching the DNA to germline. The CDR3 loop spans 25 amino acids. V dropped 0 bases and J dropped 2; count of bases not matched to a gene: 32. Germline loops: CDR1 TSWWSYY, CDR2 QGS. CDR3 region: CALGELPKRRGLPIMWGSQTDKLIF. The CDR3 DNA is TGTGCTCTTGGGGAACTCCCCAAACGACGAGGCCTTCCTATTATGTGGGGGTCACAGACCGATAAACTCATCTTT.

This clone has a handful of counts. TCRdb has a much larger clone's protein, which differs at residue 11 from the translation of this DNA, likely because of a read error; what is shown is the protein translated from the DNA. The CDR3 region has the DNA TGTGCTCTTGGGGAACTTTCCGCCCCAATGTGCTGGGGGATAGACACCGATAAACTCATCTTT. This encodes CALGELSAPMCWGIDTDKLIF. The chain joins TRDV1 to TRDJ1; TRDD3 matches 10 bases. Because TCRdb records no J gene, it was assigned here through a match of the DNA to germline. The germline V gene has CDR1 TSWWSYY and CDR2 QGS. The CDR3 totals 21 residues. The ends lost 0 bases at V and 0 bases at J; junction bases unmatched: 16.

Regarding this clone: TCRdb's protein, taken from a much larger clone, differs from this DNA's translation at residue 12, likely owing to a read error; the protein displayed comes from the DNA. The chain is built from TRDV2 and TRDJ1, with D uncertain. The J gene, absent from TCRdb, was called here by matching the DNA to germline. Germline V gene sequence: CDR1 GEAIGNYY, CDR2 EKD. V was cut by 3 bases and J by 0 bases, with 25 bases left in between. CDR3 size: 19 residues. CDR3: CACDRLGATRDANTDKLIF. CDR3 sequence (DNA): TGTGCCTGTGACCGCCTCGGGGCAACACGCGATGCAAACACCGATAAACTCATCTTT.

This clone came up a few times. A single base is all that separates this from a far larger clone, so a read error is likely. Other DNA sequences in this specimen translate into the identical CDR3. This chain connects TRDV2 to TRDJ1; TRDD3 might be the D (5 bases). Here the J gene was assigned by germline matching of the DNA, as TCRdb has none. Germline CDR1 is GEAIGNYY and CDR2 is EKD. The CDR3 is 18 amino acids. Trimming took off 0 bases at V and 3 bases at J, with 22 bases between the two ends. The CDR3 region is CACDTVEWGIRGPDKLIF. The CDR3 DNA is TGTGCCTGTGACACCGTGGAATGGGGAATACGAGGGCCCGATAAACTCATCTTT.

The table lists this clone with a few counts. TCRdb's listed protein matches a much larger clone and diverges from this DNA's translation at residue 20, likely through a read error; the protein shown comes from the DNA. The chain is built from TRDV1 and TRDJ1; TRDD2 or TRDD3 may be the D gene (5 bases each). In the absence of a J gene in TCRdb, the DNA was matched to germline to assign it here. From germline, CDR1 is TSWWSYY and CDR2 QGS. The CDR3 consists of 25 residues. Trimming pared 0 bases from V and 4 bases from J, leaving 42 bases between. This CDR3 is CALGELLTALPGVLEVTLYIDKLIF. DNA for the CDR3: TGTGCTCTTGGGGAACTGTTGACAGCCCTACCCGGTGTACTGGAGGTCACACTGTACATCGATAAACTCATCTTT.

Worth noting for this clone: Given a much more abundant clone one base away, this may be a read error. The CDR3 DNA follows: TGTGCCTGTGACCCTCGGGGGACCTGGGGCACCCGACAGGTGTTTTTC. Protein: CACDPRGTWGTRQVFF. The V gene call reads TRDV2; no J gene was called; the listed D gene, TRDD3, was not tested against the DNA. The CDR3 loop spans 16 amino acids. Germline V gene data show CDR1 as GEAIGNYY and CDR2 as EKD.

The table lists this clone with a few counts. TCRdb has a much larger clone's protein, which differs at residue 3 from the translation of this DNA, likely because of a read error; what is shown is the protein translated from the DNA. The rearrangement uses TRDV2 and TRDJ1, with 11 positions matching TRDD3. TCRdb records no J gene; here it was assigned by comparing the DNA to germline. The CDR3 has 21 amino acids. The V gene's germline CDR1 is GEAIGNYY and CDR2 EKD. The CDR3 is CARDTLTLSVLGDNRTDKLIF. DNA of the CDR3: TGTGCCCGTGACACCCTCACCTTATCTGTACTGGGGGATAATCGCACCGATAAACTCATCTTT.

This clone was found a few times. Since a far larger clone is one base different, this is likely a read error. Other DNA sequences within the sample encode an identical CDR3. This rearrangement joins TRDV1 to TRDJ4, with TRDD3 matching over 12 bases. The J gene is absent in TCRdb and was assigned here via DNA matching to germline. Germline CDR1 and CDR2: TSWWSYY and QGS. CDR3 size: 20 residues. Here the CDR3 reads CALGELSYPWGIRDSRPLIF. In nucleotides, the CDR3 is TGTGCTCTCGGGGAACTATCTTACCCCTGGGGGATACGTGATTCCAGACCCCTGATCTTT.

Comments on this clone: At one of its ends the junction is not consistent with the germline gene, which may arise from a read error. The V call is TRDV1, the J call TRDJ1; D could derive from TRDD2 or TRDD3 (7 bases each). This CDR3 has 19 residues. Germline CDR1 reads TSWWSYY; CDR2 reads QGS. The DNA of the CDR3 is TGTGCTCTTGGCGAACTGAGACCTTCCTGCTGGGGGGACACCGATAAACTCATCTTT. Translation gives CALGELRPSCWGDTDKLIF.

Remarks on this clone: TCRdb attributes to this sequence the protein of a much larger clone, which differs from the DNA translation at residue 21; a read error is likely, and the protein displayed is translated from the DNA. J is TRDJ1 and V is TRDV1; the match to TRDD2 covers 8 bases. Here the J gene was assigned by germline matching of the DNA, as TCRdb has none. V lost 0 bases to trimming and J lost 2 bases; unmatched junction nucleotides: 35. CDR1 and CDR2 from the germline V gene are TSWWSYY and QGS. The CDR3 is 26 amino acids. The CDR3 reads CALGELGVRSFLRLGMPPNPTDKLIF. The CDR3 DNA reads TGTGCTCTTGGGGAACTAGGAGTCAGGAGCTTCCTACGGCTGGGGATGCCACCCAACCCAACCGATAAACTCATCTTT.

With regard to this clone: A far larger clone is one nucleotide away, so this likely arose from a read error. The identical CDR3 is also encoded by other nucleotide sequences in the sample. J is TRDJ2 and V is TRDV2; TRDD3 is a possible D gene (6 bases). V lost 4 bases and J lost 5, with 13 bases in between. Per germline, CDR1 GEAIGNYY and CDR2 EKD. This CDR3 has 14 residues. This CDR3 is CACDPLGDTAQLFF. The CDR3 DNA follows: TGTGCCTGTGATCCACTAGGGGATACAGCACAACTCTTCTTT.

Only a few counts were recorded for this clone. This sequence is one base from a far larger clone and is likely a read error. The identical CDR3 is also encoded by other nucleotide sequences in the sample. The chain has TRDV2 and TRDJ1; tentative D call: TRDD2 (5 bases). The CDR3 consists of 18 residues. Germline CDR1 is GEAIGNYY and CDR2 is EKD. V was trimmed by 0 bases and J by 2 bases, leaving 21 bases between them. The CDR3 protein is CACDTVAFGKSFTDKLIF. As DNA, the CDR3 is TGTGCCTGTGACACCGTCGCCTTCGGGAAGAGCTTTACCGATAAACTCATCTTT.

With regard to this clone: TCRdb has a much larger clone's protein, which differs at residue 10 from the translation of this DNA, likely because of a read error; what is shown is the protein translated from the DNA. The J gene is TRDJ1, the V gene TRDV2; unclear D gene. As TCRdb names no J gene, one was assigned here on the basis of a DNA match to germline. Germline lookup yields CDR1 GEAIGNYY and CDR2 EKD. This CDR3 comprises 16 residues. Trimming cost V 0 bases and J 1 base, with 14 bases left between them. CDR3 amino acids: CACDTGGSRCTDKLIF. As DNA, the CDR3 is TGTGCCTGTGACACCGGAGGTTCCCGGTGCACCGATAAACTCATCTTT.

This clone occurred a few times. This DNA's translation differs at residue 5 from TCRdb's protein, which comes from a much larger clone; a read error is likely, and the protein shown is translated from the DNA. V and J are TRDV1 and TRDJ1; D is ambiguous. No J segment appears in TCRdb, so it was assigned here by matching the sequence to germline. CDR3 length: 19 amino acids. Germline V gives CDR1 TSWWSYY, CDR2 QGS. V lost 4 bases and J lost 0, with 24 bases in between. The CDR3 sequence: CALGGPSRPYSWYTDKLIF. For the CDR3, the DNA is TGTGCTCTTGGGGGACCGTCCCGCCCGTATTCATGGTACACCGATAAACTCATCTTT.

This clone was observed a few times. This probably arose from a read error, given a far larger clone one base away. This specimen includes other DNA sequences encoding the same CDR3. The chain links TRDV1 to TRDJ1; tentative D call: TRDD2 (6 bases). The V end lost 1 base, the J end lost 0 bases, and 21 bases lay between the germline ends. The germline V gene has CDR1 TSWWSYY and CDR2 QGS. The CDR3 is 19 amino acids. CDR3: CALGEPSYLGVSYTDKLIF. DNA of the CDR3: TGTGCTCTTGGGGAACCCTCCTACCTTGGTGTTTCGTACACCGATAAACTCATCTTT.

In its sample, this clone was seen many times. The TCRdb record carries a much larger clone's protein, which differs from this DNA's translation at residue 11; a read error is the likely cause, and the protein listed here is the DNA translation. CDR3 sequence reads: CALGDPPNFNSDKLIF. The CDR3 DNA is TGTGCTCTTGGGGACCCACCCAACTTTAATAGCGATAAACTCATCTTT. The J gene is TRDJ1, the V gene TRDV1; perhaps TRDD1 as D (5 bases). TCRdb lists no J gene, so it was determined here by aligning the DNA to germline. Germline V gives CDR1 TSWWSYY, CDR2 QGS. Trimming pared 3 bases from V and 4 bases from J, leaving 18 bases between. The CDR3 is made up of 16 amino acids.

This clone occurred a few times. The likely explanation is a read error, given a far larger clone one base away. Other DNA sequences within the sample encode an identical CDR3. This sequence joins TRDV2 and TRDJ1; 8 bases line up with TRDD3. This CDR3 has 17 amino acids. Per the germline V gene, CDR1 is GEAIGNYY and CDR2 is EKD. The CDR3 DNA sequence: TGCGCCTGTGAACAATTGTCTGGGGGACGCCCTATGAATAAACTCATCTTT. Residues: CACEQLSGGRPMNKLIF.

In regard to this clone: TCRdb's protein for this DNA is that of a much larger clone and differs from the translation at residue 12, likely a read error; the protein shown is the DNA translation. The CDR3 DNA follows: TGTGCTCTTGGGGTCCCCACGCTGGGGGATAACGCGGGCACCGATAAACTCATCTTT. It yields the protein CALGVPTLGDNAGTDKLIF. V usage is TRDV1 and J usage is TRDJ1; the match to TRDD3 covers 10 bases. The germline gives CDR1 TSWWSYY, CDR2 QGS. V trimming: 4 bases; J trimming: 1 base; junction bases outside the gene matches: 15. There are 19 residues in the CDR3.

This clone came up a few times. TCRdb shows a much larger clone's protein in place of this DNA's translation, and the two differ at residue 9, likely through a read error; the protein shown is translated from the DNA. The gene calls are TRDV1 and TRDJ1, with 7 positions matching TRDD3. Germline trimming cut 3 bases from V and 0 bases from J; bases unmatched to any gene: 4. The germline V gene encodes CDR1 TSWWSYY and CDR2 QGS. The length of the CDR3 is 15 residues. This CDR3 reads CALGEVLGYTDKLIF. In DNA form, the CDR3 reads TGTGCTCTTGGGGAGGTACTGGGGTACACCGATAAACTCATCTTT.

Concerning this clone: The protein recorded in TCRdb matches a much larger clone and deviates from this DNA's translation at residue 11, suggesting a read error; the protein here is obtained by translating the DNA. The CDR3 loop is CALLPWGSTDRLIF. CDR3 DNA sequence: TGTGCTCTCCTGCCGTGGGGATCTACCGATAGACTCATCTTT. The chain combines TRDV1 with TRDJ1, with D possibly TRDD3 on 6 matching bases. No J gene was available from TCRdb, and it was assigned here by a germline match of the DNA. Germline V gives CDR1 TSWWSYY, CDR2 QGS. The CDR3 spans 14 residues.

This clone was counted only a few times. A far larger clone is one base from this, pointing to a likely read error. Other DNA sequences in the sample encode the same CDR3. The V gene is TRAV38-2/DV8; the J gene was not called; no check of the table's D call, TRDD3, against the DNA was made. CDR1 and CDR2 from the germline V gene are TSESDYY and QEAYKQQN. The CDR3 sequence is 18 residues long. The CDR3 DNA is TGTGCTTACTCCATGACCTTCCTACATTACTGGGGGACCGATAAGCTCATCTTT. Its translation: CAYSMTFLHYWGTDKLIF.